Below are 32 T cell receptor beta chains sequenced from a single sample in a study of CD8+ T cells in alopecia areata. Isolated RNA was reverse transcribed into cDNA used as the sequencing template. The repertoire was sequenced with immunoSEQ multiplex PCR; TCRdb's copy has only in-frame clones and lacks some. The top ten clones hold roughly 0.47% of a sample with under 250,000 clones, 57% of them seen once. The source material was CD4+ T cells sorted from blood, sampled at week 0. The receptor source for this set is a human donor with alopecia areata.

The CDR3 is CASSVEGDREGNTIYF. For the CDR3, the DNA is TGTGCCAGCAGCGTAGAGGGGGACAGGGAAGGAAACACCATATATTTT. The V gene is TRBV9, the J gene TRBJ1-3; 9 positions agree with TRBD1. Germline CDR1 and CDR2: SGDLS and YYNGEE. This CDR3 has 16 amino acids. V trimming: 0 bases; J trimming: 4 bases; junction bases outside the gene matches: 5.

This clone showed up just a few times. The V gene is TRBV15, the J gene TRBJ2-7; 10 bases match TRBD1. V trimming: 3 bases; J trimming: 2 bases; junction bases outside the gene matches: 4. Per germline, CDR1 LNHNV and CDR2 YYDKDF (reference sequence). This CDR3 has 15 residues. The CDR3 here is CATSRGGQGAYEQYF. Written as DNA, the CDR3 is TGTGCCACCAGCAGGGGAGGACAGGGGGCCTACGAGCAGTACTTC.

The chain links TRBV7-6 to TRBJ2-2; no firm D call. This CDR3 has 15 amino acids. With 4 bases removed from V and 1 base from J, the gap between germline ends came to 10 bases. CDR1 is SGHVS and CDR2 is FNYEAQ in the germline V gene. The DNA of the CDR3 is TGTGCCAGCAGCTCCGTAGCCCAGAACACCGGGGAGCTGTTTTTT. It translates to CASSSVAQNTGELFF.

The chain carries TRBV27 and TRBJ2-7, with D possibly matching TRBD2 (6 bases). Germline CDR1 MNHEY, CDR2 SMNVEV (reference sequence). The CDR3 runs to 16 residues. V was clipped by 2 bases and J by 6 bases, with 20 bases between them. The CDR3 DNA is TGTGCCAGCAGTTTAAACGGCGGGACCGTTCCGGGCGAGCAGTACTTC. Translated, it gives CASSLNGGTVPGEQYF.

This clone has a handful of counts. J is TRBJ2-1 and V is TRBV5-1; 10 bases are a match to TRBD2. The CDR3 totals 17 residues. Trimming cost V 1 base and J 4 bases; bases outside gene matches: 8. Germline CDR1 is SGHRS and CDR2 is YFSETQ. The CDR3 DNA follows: TGCGCCAGCAGCTTGTTGAGCGGGAGGGCCGCATACAATGAGCAGTTCTTC. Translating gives CASSLLSGRAAYNEQFF.

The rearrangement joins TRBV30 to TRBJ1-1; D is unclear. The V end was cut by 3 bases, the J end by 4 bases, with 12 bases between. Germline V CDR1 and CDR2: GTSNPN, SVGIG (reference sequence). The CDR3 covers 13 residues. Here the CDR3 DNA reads TGTGCCTGGAGCCGATCTGGGGTCACTGAAGCTTTCTTT. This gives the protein CAWSRSGVTEAFF.

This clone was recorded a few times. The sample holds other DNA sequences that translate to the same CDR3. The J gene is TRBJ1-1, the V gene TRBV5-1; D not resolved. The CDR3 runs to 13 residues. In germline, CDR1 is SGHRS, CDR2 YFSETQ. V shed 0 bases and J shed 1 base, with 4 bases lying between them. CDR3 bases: TGCGCCAGCAGCTTGGGGTCGAACACTGAAGCTTTCTTT. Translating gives CASSLGSNTEAFF.

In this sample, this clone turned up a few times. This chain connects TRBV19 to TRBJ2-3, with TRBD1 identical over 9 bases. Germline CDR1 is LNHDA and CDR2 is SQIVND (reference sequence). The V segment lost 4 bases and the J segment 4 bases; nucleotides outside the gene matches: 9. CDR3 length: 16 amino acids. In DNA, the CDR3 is TGTGCCAGTAGTACGTCCGGGACAGGGATGCCAGATACGCAGTATTTT. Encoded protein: CASSTSGTGMPDTQYF.

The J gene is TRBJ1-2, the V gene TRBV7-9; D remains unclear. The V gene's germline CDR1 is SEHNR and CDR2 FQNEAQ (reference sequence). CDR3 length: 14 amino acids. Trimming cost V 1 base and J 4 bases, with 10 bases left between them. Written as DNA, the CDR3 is TGTGCCAGCAGCTTAGATACAGCAATCTATGGCTACACCTTC. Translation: CASSLDTAIYGYTF.

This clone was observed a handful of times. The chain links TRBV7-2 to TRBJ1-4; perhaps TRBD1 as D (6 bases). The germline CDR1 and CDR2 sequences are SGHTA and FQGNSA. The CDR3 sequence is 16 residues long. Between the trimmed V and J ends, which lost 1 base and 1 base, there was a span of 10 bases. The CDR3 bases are TGTGCCAGCAGCTTAGTCCGGGACATAACTAATGAAAAACTGTTTTTT. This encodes CASSLVRDITNEKLFF.

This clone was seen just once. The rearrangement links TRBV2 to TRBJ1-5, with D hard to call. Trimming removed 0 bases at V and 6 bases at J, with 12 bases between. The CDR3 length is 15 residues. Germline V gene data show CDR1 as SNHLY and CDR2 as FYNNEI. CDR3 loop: CASSEARRPGQPQHF. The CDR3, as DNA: TGTGCCAGCAGTGAAGCTCGGCGGCCCGGTCAGCCCCAGCATTTT.

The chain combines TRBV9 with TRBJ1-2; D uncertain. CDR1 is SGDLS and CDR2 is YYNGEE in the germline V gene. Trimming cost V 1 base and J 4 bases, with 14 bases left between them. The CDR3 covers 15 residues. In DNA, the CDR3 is TGTGCCAGCAGCGTATCCCCGAATGCCCCCTATGGCTACACCTTC. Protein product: CASSVSPNAPYGYTF.

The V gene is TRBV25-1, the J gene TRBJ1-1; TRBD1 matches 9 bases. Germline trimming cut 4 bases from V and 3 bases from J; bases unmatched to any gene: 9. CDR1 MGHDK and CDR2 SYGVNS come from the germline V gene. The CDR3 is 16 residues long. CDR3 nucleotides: TGTGCCAGCAGTGGACCGGGACAGGGTCTGGACACTGAAGCTTTCTTT. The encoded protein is CASSGPGQGLDTEAFF.

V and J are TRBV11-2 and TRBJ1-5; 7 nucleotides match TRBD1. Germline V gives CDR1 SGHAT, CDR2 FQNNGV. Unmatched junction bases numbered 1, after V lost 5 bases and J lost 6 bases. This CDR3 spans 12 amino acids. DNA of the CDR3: TGTGCCAGCAGCCAGGGGGGTCAGCCCCAGCATTTT. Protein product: CASSQGGQPQHF.

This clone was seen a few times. The CDR3 is CASSQGPQGGAGANVLTF. The CDR3, as DNA: TGCGCCAGCAGCCAAGGCCCACAGGGGGGAGCTGGGGCCAACGTCCTGACTTTC. The rearrangement uses TRBV4-1 and TRBJ2-6; TRBD1 matches 8 bases. The CDR3 loop spans 18 amino acids. Germline V gene data show CDR1 as MGHRA and CDR2 as YSYEKL. V lost 1 base, J lost 2 bases, and 7 bases stayed unmatched.

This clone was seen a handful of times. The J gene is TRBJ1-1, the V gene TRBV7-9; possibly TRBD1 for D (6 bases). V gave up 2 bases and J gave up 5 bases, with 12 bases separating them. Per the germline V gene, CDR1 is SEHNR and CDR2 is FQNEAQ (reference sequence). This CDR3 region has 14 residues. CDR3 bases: TGTGCCAGCAGCTTAACAGGGTTGGGGACTGAAGCTTTCTTT. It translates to CASSLTGLGTEAFF.

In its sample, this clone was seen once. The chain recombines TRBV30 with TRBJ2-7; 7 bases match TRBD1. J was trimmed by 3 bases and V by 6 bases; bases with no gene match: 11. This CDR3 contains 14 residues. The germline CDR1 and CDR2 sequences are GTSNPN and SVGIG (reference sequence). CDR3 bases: TGTGCCTGTACCGGCCCGGGACAGCTCTACGAGCAGTACTTC. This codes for CACTGPGQLYEQYF.

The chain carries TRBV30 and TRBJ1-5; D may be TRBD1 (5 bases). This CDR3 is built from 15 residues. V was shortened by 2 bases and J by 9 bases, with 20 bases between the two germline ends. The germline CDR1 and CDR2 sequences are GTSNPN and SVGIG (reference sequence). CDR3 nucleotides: TGTGCCTGGAGTCCCCCGGGACGCCGAAGACCGCCCCAGCATTTT. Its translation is CAWSPPGRRRPPQHF.

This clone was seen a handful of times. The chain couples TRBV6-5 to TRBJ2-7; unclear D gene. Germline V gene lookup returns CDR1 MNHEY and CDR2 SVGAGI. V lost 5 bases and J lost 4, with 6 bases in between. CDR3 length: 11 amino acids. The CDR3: CASSAGYEQYF. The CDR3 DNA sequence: TGTGCCAGCAGTGCCGGTTACGAGCAGTACTTC.

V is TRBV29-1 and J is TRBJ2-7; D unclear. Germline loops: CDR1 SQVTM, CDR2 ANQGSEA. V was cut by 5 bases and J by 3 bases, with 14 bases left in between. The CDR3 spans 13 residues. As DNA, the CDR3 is TGCAGCGTTCAGGATGCTTTACTCTACGAGCAGTACTTC. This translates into CSVQDALLYEQYF.

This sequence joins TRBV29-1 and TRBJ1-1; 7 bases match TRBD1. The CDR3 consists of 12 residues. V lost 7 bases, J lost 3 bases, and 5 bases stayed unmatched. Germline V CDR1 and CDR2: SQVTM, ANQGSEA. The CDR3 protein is CSGRQGHTEAFF. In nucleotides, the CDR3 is TGCAGCGGCAGACAGGGTCACACTGAAGCTTTCTTT. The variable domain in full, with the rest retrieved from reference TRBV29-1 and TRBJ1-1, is SAVISQKPSRDICQRGTSLTIQCQVDSQVTMMFWYRQQPGQSLTLIATANQGSEATYESGFVIDKFPISRPNLTFSTLTVSNMSPEDSSIYLCSGRQGHTEAFFGQGTRLTVV.

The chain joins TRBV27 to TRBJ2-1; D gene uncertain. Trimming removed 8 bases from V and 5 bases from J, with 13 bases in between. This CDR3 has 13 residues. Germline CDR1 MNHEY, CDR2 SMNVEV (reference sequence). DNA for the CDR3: TGTGCCAGCCGGCAATCATCTAACAATGAGCAGTTCTTC. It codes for CASRQSSNNEQFF.

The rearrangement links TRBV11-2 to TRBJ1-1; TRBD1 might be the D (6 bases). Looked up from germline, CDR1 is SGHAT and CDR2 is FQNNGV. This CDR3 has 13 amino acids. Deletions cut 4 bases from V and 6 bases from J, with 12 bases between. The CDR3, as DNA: TGTGCCAGCAGCTCCGCGGGGGCATCTGAAGCTTTCTTT. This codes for CASSSAGASEAFF.

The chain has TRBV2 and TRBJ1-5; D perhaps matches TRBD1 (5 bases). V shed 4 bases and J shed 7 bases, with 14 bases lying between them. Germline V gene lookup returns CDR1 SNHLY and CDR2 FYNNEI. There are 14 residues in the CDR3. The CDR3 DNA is TGTGCCAGCAGTGCCAGGGAGGCCCTACAGCCCCAGCATTTT. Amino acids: CASSAREALQPQHF.

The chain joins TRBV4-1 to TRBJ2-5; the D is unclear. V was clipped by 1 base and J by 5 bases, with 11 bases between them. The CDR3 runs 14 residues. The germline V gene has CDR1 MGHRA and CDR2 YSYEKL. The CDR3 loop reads CASSQGVVRETQYF. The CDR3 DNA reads TGCGCCAGCAGCCAAGGGGTCGTTCGGGAGACCCAGTACTTC.

The CDR3 DNA is TGCAGTGCTGGGGGGGCCTACGAGCAGTACTTC. Its protein is CSAGGAYEQYF. The gene calls are TRBV20-1 and TRBJ2-7; TRBD2 matches at 7 bases. V shed 5 bases, J shed 2 bases, and the junction held 0 bases outside the gene matches. The CDR3 is made up of 11 amino acids. Per germline, CDR1 DFQATT and CDR2 SNEGSKA (reference sequence).

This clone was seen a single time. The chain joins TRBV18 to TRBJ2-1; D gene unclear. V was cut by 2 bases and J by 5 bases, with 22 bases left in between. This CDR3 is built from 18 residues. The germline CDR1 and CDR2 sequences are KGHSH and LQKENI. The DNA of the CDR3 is TGTGCCAGCTCACCAAACATAACTGCGGTATTGGTTCACAATGAGCAGTTCTTC. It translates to CASSPNITAVLVHNEQFF.

The CDR3 nucleotides read TGTGCCTGGAGAAGAGCGATGGACACCGGGGAGCTGTTTTTT. Translated: CAWRRAMDTGELFF. This chain connects TRBV30 to TRBJ2-2; D is uncertain. Germline V gives CDR1 GTSNPN, CDR2 SVGIG (reference sequence). The V and J ends lost 3 bases and 3 bases respectively, with 11 bases between them. The CDR3 loop spans 14 amino acids.

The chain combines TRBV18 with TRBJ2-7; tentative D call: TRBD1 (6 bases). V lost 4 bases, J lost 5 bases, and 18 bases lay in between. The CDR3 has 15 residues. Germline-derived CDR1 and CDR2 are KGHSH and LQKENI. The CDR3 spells CASSLGRWTDDEQYF. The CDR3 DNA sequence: TGTGCCAGCTCACTAGGTCGGTGGACAGACGACGAGCAGTACTTC. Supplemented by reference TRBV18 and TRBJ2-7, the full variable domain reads NAGVMQNPRHLVRRRGQEARLRCSPMKGHSHVYWYRQLPEEGLKFMVYLQKENIIDESGMPKERFSAEFPKEGPSILRIQQVVRGDSAAYFCASSLGRWTDDEQYFGPGTRLTVT.

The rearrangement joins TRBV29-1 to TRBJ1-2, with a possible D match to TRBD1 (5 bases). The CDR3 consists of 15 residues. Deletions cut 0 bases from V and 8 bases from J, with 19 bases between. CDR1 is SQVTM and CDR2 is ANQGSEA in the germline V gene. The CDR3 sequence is CSVEEGGRGGNGYTF. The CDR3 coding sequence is TGCAGCGTTGAAGAGGGCGGGAGGGGAGGAAACGGCTACACCTTC. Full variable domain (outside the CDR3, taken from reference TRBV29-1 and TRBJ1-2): SAVISQKPSRDICQRGTSLTIQCQVDSQVTMMFWYRQQPGQSLTLIATANQGSEATYESGFVIDKFPISRPNLTFSTLTVSNMSPEDSSIYLCSVEEGGRGGNGYTFGSGTRLTVV.

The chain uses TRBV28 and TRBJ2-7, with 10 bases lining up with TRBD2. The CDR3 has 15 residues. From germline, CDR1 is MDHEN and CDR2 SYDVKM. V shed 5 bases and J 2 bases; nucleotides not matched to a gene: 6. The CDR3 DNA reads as TGTGCCAGCAGTCAGACTAGCGGGCGGACCTACGAGCAGTACTTC. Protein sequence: CASSQTSGRTYEQYF.

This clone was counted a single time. The DNA of the CDR3 is TGCGCCAGCAGCCAAGAGACCGGGACAGGGTATCGCGAGCAGTACTTC. This translates into CASSQETGTGYREQYF. V gene TRBV4-1 combines with J gene TRBJ2-7, with TRBD1 identical over 9 bases. Germline V CDR1 and CDR2: MGHRA, YSYEKL. V was pared by 0 bases and J by 6 bases, with 9 bases of the junction left unmatched. This CDR3 has 16 amino acids.